One sample yielded the 19 T cell receptor beta chains listed below, sequenced in a study of shared clonotypes between healthy human individuals (dated by TCRdb to the early 2020s). Libraries came from the immunoSEQ multiplex PCR assay. Here the immuneACCESS table is served through TCRdb, limited to in-frame sequences with V and J called. Missing clones are a known gap in these copies; in checked studies unresolved V genes cover under half, and the rest lacks a known reason. Counted in this sample were roughly 700,000 clones; 74% of them appeared once. The ten largest clones add up to over 1.5% of the sample. Sequences were obtained from memory CD4+ T cells sorted from blood. Taken with the paper, the label for cell subset or site translates to: CD45RA-negative fraction. The receptors derive from a woman in her thirties in good health.

The chain combines TRBV28 with TRBJ2-7, with 7 bases identical to TRBD1. V shed 6 bases and J 0 bases; nucleotides not matched to a gene: 8. Germline values: CDR1 MDHEN, CDR2 SYDVKM. This CDR3 contains 15 residues. The chain's CDR3 is CASRKDRISSYEQYF. The CDR3 coding sequence is TGTGCCAGCAGAAAGGACAGGATTTCCTCCTACGAGCAGTACTTC. The whole variable domain, filled in from reference TRBV28 and TRBJ2-7, reads DVKVTQSSRYLVKRTGEKVFLECVQDMDHENMFWYRQDPGLGLRLIYFSYDVKMKEKGDIPEGYSVSREKKERFSLILESASTNQTSMYLCASRKDRISSYEQYFGPGTRLTVT.

This clone has a single count. This chain uses TRBV2 with TRBJ2-1; possible D gene TRBD1, 6 bases. The CDR3 has 17 amino acids. The germline CDR1 and CDR2 sequences are SNHLY and FYNNEI. V was cut by 8 bases and J by 0 bases, with 20 bases left in between. For the CDR3, the DNA is TGTGCCAGCTACCCCCTCTACAGGGCATCCTCCTACAATGAGCAGTTCTTC. This sequence encodes CASYPLYRASSYNEQFF.

This clone has only a few counts. The genes are TRBV27 and TRBJ1-2; D perhaps matches TRBD1 (6 bases). CDR1 and CDR2 from the germline V gene are MNHEY and SMNVEV (reference sequence). V shed 6 bases and J shed 1 base, with 15 bases lying between them. The CDR3 runs to 15 residues. CDR3 protein: CASRNQGTLNYGYTF. CDR3 DNA sequence: TGTGCCAGCAGAAACCAGGGGACCCTTAACTATGGCTACACCTTC.

The chain employs TRBV7-2 and TRBJ2-1, with D uncertain. The CDR3 is made up of 13 amino acids. CDR1 is SGHTA and CDR2 is FQGNSA in the germline V gene. V shed 7 bases and J shed 8 bases, with 15 bases lying between them. The CDR3 sequence is CASTEYLRDEQFF. The CDR3 DNA is TGTGCCAGCACCGAGTACCTACGAGATGAGCAGTTCTTC.

This sequence joins TRBV18 and TRBJ1-5, with 10 nucleotides matching TRBD1. The CDR3 has 14 residues. Germline CDR1 is KGHSH and CDR2 is LQKENI. Unmatched junction bases numbered 2, after V lost 3 bases and J lost 6 bases. The CDR3 region is CASSPGTGAQPQHF. As DNA, the CDR3 is TGTGCCAGCTCACCGGGGACAGGGGCTCAGCCCCAGCATTTT.

This chain joins TRBV6-1 and TRBJ2-7; D not resolved. Trimming took 7 bases from V and 2 from J, leaving 12 bases between them. CDR1 is MNHNS, CDR2 SASEGT, per germline. The CDR3 length is 13 residues. CDR3 sequence (DNA): TGTGCCAGCACGGGTTTCGCCCCCTACGAGCAGTACTTC. As protein: CASTGFAPYEQYF.

The rearrangement joins TRBV5-1 to TRBJ1-1; D not certain. Deletions cut 4 bases from V and 4 bases from J, with 14 bases between. This CDR3 contains 14 residues. Germline CDR1 reads SGHRS; CDR2 reads YFSETQ. The CDR3 here is CASSPRAGGTEAFF. The CDR3 DNA is TGCGCCAGCAGCCCGCGGGCCGGTGGCACTGAAGCTTTCTTT.

The gene calls are TRBV18 and TRBJ1-2; 9 nucleotides line up with TRBD1. The V segment lost 0 bases and the J segment 4 bases; nucleotides outside the gene matches: 6. Germline CDR1 reads KGHSH; CDR2 reads LQKENI. The CDR3 sequence is 16 residues long. CDR3 DNA sequence: TGTGCCAGCTCACCACCGGCGACAGGGGGATCCTATGGCTACACCTTC. This encodes CASSPPATGGSYGYTF.

The chain recombines TRBV10-3 with TRBJ1-6; D possibly corresponds to TRBD1 (5 bases). Germline V CDR1 and CDR2: ENHRY, SYGVKD. The CDR3 runs to 12 residues. Deletions cut 8 bases from V and 7 bases from J, with 9 bases between. The CDR3: CAIRDGNSPLHF. The CDR3 DNA reads as TGTGCCATCCGGGACGGAAATTCACCCCTCCACTTT.

This chain connects TRBV28 to TRBJ2-7; D may correspond to TRBD1 or TRBD2 (6 bases each). CDR3 length: 14 residues. Trimming took off 8 bases at V and 1 base at J, with 15 bases between the two ends. Looked up from germline, CDR1 is MDHEN and CDR2 is SYDVKM. Here the CDR3 reads CASGGRDKSYEQYF. CDR3 in DNA: TGTGCCAGCGGTGGGCGGGACAAATCCTACGAGCAGTACTTC.

The chain is built from TRBV28 and TRBJ2-1; possibly TRBD1 for D (6 bases). The length of the CDR3 is 12 residues. V lost 4 bases, J lost 12 bases, and 13 bases lay in between. Germline CDR1 is MDHEN and CDR2 is SYDVKM. The CDR3 DNA sequence: TGTGCCAGCAGTTCCCAGGGGTTAGCGCAGTTCTTC. It is translated as CASSSQGLAQFF.

This sequence joins TRBV19 and TRBJ2-7; perhaps TRBD1 as D (5 bases). CDR1 and CDR2 from the germline V gene are LNHDA and SQIVND (reference sequence). The V gene lost 4 bases and the J gene lost 1 base, with 14 bases spanning the gap. The CDR3 loop spans 15 amino acids. CDR3 bases: TGTGCCAGTAGTAACCAGGGTATCGGATCCTACGAGCAGTACTTC. It yields the protein CASSNQGIGSYEQYF.

The V and J genes are TRBV28 and TRBJ2-1; 13 bases line up with TRBD2. V lost 5 bases to trimming and J lost 3 bases; unmatched junction nucleotides: 7. Per germline, CDR1 MDHEN and CDR2 SYDVKM. The CDR3 totals 17 residues. The CDR3 protein is CASSILGLAGFYNEQFF. The CDR3 region has the DNA TGTGCCAGCAGTATACTGGGACTAGCGGGATTCTACAATGAGCAGTTCTTC.

A few counts support this clone. V gene TRBV28 combines with J gene TRBJ1-2; D is possibly TRBD1 (5 bases). V was trimmed by 6 bases and J by 4 bases, leaving 12 bases between them. The germline V gene has CDR1 MDHEN and CDR2 SYDVKM. The CDR3 has 13 residues. In DNA form, the CDR3 reads TGTGCCAGCAGATCGACAGCACGCTATGGCTACACCTTC. Translation: CASRSTARYGYTF.

This chain joins TRBV5-8 and TRBJ1-1, with 9 bases lining up with TRBD1. The CDR3 runs to 12 residues. J was trimmed by 11 bases and V by 4 bases; bases with no gene match: 6. CDR1 and CDR2 from the germline V gene are SGHTS and YDEGEE. CDR3 sequence reads: CASSAFTGGAFF. In DNA, the CDR3 is TGTGCCAGCAGCGCATTTACAGGGGGCGCTTTCTTT. Variable domain in full (rest from reference TRBV5-8 and TRBJ1-1): EAGVTQSPTHLIKTRGQQATLRCSPISGHTSVYWYQQALGLGLQFLLWYDEGEERNRGNFPPRFSGRQFPNYSSELNVNALELEDSALYLCASSAFTGGAFFGQGTRLTVV.

The chain uses TRBV19 and TRBJ1-5, with TRBD1 matching 7 bases. Germline-derived CDR1 and CDR2 are LNHDA and SQIVND (reference sequence). This CDR3 has 17 amino acids. With V trimmed by 3 bases and J by 4 bases, 12 bases remained unmatched. The CDR3 loop is CASSIVYRGGTNQPQHF. In nucleotides, the CDR3 is TGTGCCAGTAGTATTGTTTACAGGGGTGGTACGAATCAGCCCCAGCATTTT.

The chain carries TRBV6-6 and TRBJ1-1; D gene uncertain. Per the germline V gene, CDR1 is MNHNY and CDR2 is SVGAGI (reference sequence). V lost 2 bases to trimming and J lost 1 base, with 8 bases between them. This CDR3 contains 14 residues. CDR3 sequence: CASSYRGENTEAFF. CDR3 in DNA: TGTGCCAGCAGTTACCGGGGAGAGAACACTGAAGCTTTCTTT.

This chain links TRBV9 with TRBJ1-1; D uncertain. CDR1 is SGDLS, CDR2 YYNGEE, per germline. The ends were cut back, 6 bases at V and 0 bases at J, with 9 bases in the middle. The CDR3 consists of 13 residues. CDR3 nucleotide sequence: TGTGCCAGCACCCGGAACTTGAACACTGAAGCTTTCTTT. This gives the protein CASTRNLNTEAFF.

The chain combines TRBV27 with TRBJ2-5; TRBD2 aligns across 8 bases. This CDR3 is 16 amino acids long. Unmatched junction bases numbered 11, after V lost 4 bases and J lost 4 bases. Germline lookup yields CDR1 MNHEY and CDR2 SMNVEV (reference sequence). The chain's CDR3 is CASSSPTSEDGETQYF. The CDR3 bases are TGTGCCAGCAGTTCCCCGACTAGCGAAGACGGAGAGACCCAGTACTTC.